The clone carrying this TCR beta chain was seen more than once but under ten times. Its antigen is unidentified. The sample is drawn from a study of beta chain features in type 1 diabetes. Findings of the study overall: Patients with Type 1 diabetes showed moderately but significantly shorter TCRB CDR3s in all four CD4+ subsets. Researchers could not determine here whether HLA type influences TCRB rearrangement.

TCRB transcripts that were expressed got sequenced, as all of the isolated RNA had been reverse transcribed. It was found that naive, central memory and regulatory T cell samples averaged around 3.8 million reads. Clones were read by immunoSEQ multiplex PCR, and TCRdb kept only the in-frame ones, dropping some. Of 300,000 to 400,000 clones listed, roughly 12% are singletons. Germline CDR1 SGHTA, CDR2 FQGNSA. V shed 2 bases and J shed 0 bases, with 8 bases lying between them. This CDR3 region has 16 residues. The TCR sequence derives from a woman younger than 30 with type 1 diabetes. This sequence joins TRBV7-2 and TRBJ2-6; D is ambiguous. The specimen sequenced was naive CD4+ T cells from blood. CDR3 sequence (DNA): TGTGCCAGCAGCTTATTACCGGGCTCTGGGGCCAACGTCCTGACTTTC. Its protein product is CASSLLPGSGANVLTF.